The 15 T cell receptor beta chains given below trace back to one sample, sequenced in a study of vaccination effects on CD4 cells after COVID-19 (dated by TCRdb to between 2021 and 2023). Libraries were built with the immunoSEQ multiplex PCR assay. Here the immuneACCESS table is served through TCRdb, limited to in-frame sequences with V and J called. Missing clones are a known gap in these copies; in checked studies unresolved V genes cover under half, and the rest lacks a known reason. The sample includes some 14,000 clones, with about 70% observed a single time. Roughly 20% of the sample is in the top ten clones. These receptors are not linked to any known antigen. In the ViraFEST assay, PBMC were stimulated with viral peptide pools, and antigen-specific CD4+ T cell clonotypes were then identified by expansion using TCR sequencing. After about 9 days of culture, CD4+ T cells were isolated with the EasySep CD4+ T cell isolation kit. Two doses of either the BNT162b2 or the mRNA-1273 mRNA SARS-CoV-2 vaccine were administered to participants.

The material was CD4+ T cells from PBMCs cultured with HCoV-NL63 spike peptides, obtained after COVID-19 vaccination. The cell subset or site tag for this specimen amounts to: HCoV-NL63 spike overlapping peptide pool stimulation. The receptor set was obtained from a human donor who received a COVID-19 vaccine.

V and J are TRBV6-5 and TRBJ2-5, with TRBD1 as a possible D gene (7 bases). The CDR3 is 15 residues long. V lost 0 bases and J 5 bases, leaving 13 bases between the germline ends. The germline V gene encodes CDR1 MNHEY and CDR2 SVGAGI. The CDR3 nucleotides are TGTGCCAGCAGTTACTCGTCGACAGGGAGGGAGACCCAGTACTTC. It yields the protein CASSYSSTGRETQYF.

In its sample, this clone was seen a few times. The V call is TRBV3-1 (or the pseudogene TRBV3-2), the J call TRBJ2-1, with D possibly being TRBD1 (5 bases). Germline V lookup: CDR1 LGHDT, CDR2 YNNKEL (reference sequence). V gave up 4 bases and J gave up 6 bases, with 10 bases separating them. The CDR3 is 13 residues long. The CDR3 loop reads CASSLGGANEQFF. CDR3 DNA sequence: TGTGCCAGCAGCCTAGGTGGGGCCAATGAGCAGTTCTTC.

Comment on this clone: This CDR3 is also generated by other DNA sequences in the sample. The J gene is TRBJ1-1, the V gene TRBV20-1, with D tentatively TRBD1 (5 bases). V was trimmed by 1 base and J by 7 bases, leaving 7 bases between them. The CDR3 is 11 amino acids. CDR1 DFQATT and CDR2 SNEGSKA come from the germline V gene (reference sequence). The CDR3 here is CSARGGGEAFF. CDR3 DNA: TGCAGTGCTAGAGGCGGGGGTGAAGCTTTCTTT.

The chain uses TRBV2 and TRBJ2-1; 7 nucleotides agree with TRBD1. The V segment lost 7 bases and the J segment 1 base; nucleotides outside the gene matches: 7. This CDR3 contains 15 residues. Germline values: CDR1 SNHLY, CDR2 FYNNEI. CDR3 in amino acids: CASMWTGRSYNEQFF. DNA of the CDR3: TGTGCCAGCATGTGGACAGGCCGGTCCTACAATGAGCAGTTCTTC.

The chain combines TRBV7-9 with TRBJ2-1; no definite D call. V was clipped by 2 bases and J by 3 bases, with 8 bases between them. The CDR3 is 14 residues long. The germline CDR1 and CDR2 sequences are SEHNR and FQNEAQ (reference sequence). The CDR3 spells CASSLSLLYNEQFF. Here the CDR3 DNA reads TGTGCCAGCAGCTTAAGTCTCCTCTACAATGAGCAGTTCTTC.

This clone was observed a single time. The V gene is TRBV3-1 (or the pseudogene TRBV3-2), the J gene TRBJ2-1; TRBD2 matches at 7 bases. CDR1 and CDR2 from the germline V gene are LGHDT and YNNKEL (reference sequence). The CDR3 length is 13 residues. The V gene end was trimmed by 3 bases and the J gene end by 6 bases; junction bases not matched to a gene: 2. The CDR3 nucleotides are TGTGCCAGCAGCCAGCGGGAGATCAATGAGCAGTTCTTC. Translated, it gives CASSQREINEQFF.

This clone came up once. The V and J genes are TRBV6-2 or TRBV6-3 and TRBJ1-3; a weak D match, TRBD1 (5 bases). The CDR3 is made up of 16 amino acids. The V end lost 2 bases, the J end lost 0 bases, and 11 bases lay between the germline ends. The germline CDR1 and CDR2 sequences are MNHEY and SVGEGT. CDR3 region: CASSYTAGLSGNTIYF. The DNA for the CDR3 is TGTGCCAGCAGTTACACTGCGGGACTCTCTGGAAACACCATATATTTT.

This clone was detected only once. The V gene is TRBV30, the J gene TRBJ1-2; perhaps TRBD1 as D (6 bases). CDR3 length equals 15 residues. The V end lost 0 bases, the J end lost 4 bases, and 15 bases lay between the germline ends. Germline V CDR1 and CDR2: GTSNPN, SVGIG (reference sequence). Here the CDR3 DNA reads TGTGCCTGGAGTGTAGAACCCAGGACAGTCTATGGCTACACCTTC. As protein: CAWSVEPRTVYGYTF.

This clone showed up just once. This chain links TRBV6-5 with TRBJ2-5; the D gene is possibly TRBD2 (5 bases). Per germline, CDR1 MNHEY and CDR2 SVGAGI. This CDR3 is built from 14 residues. Trimming removed 8 bases at V and 5 bases at J, with 18 bases between. The CDR3 DNA reads as TGTGCCAGCTCGGGGAGTGGGGTAATCGAGACCCAGTACTTC. Protein: CASSGSGVIETQYF.

The J gene is TRBJ1-5, the V gene TRBV9, with D maybe TRBD1 (6 bases). CDR3 length: 15 amino acids. In germline, CDR1 is SGDLS, CDR2 YYNGEE. V gave up 0 bases and J gave up 4 bases, with 11 bases separating them. CDR3 in amino acids: CASSVGTDPNQPQHF. CDR3 in DNA: TGTGCCAGCAGCGTAGGGACAGACCCGAATCAGCCCCAGCATTTT.

The gene calls are TRBV4-3 and TRBJ1-2, with no clear D. The CDR3 has 15 amino acids. In germline, CDR1 is LGHNA, CDR2 YSLEER. The V end lost 0 bases, the J end lost 4 bases, and 12 bases lay between the germline ends. The DNA of the CDR3 is TGCGCCAGCAGCCAAGAGGGATCTCAGCGCTATGGCTACACCTTC. Protein: CASSQEGSQRYGYTF.

The CDR3 DNA reads TGTGCCAGCAGTTTATTGGGAGGACAGGACGGTGGCTACACCTTC. This encodes CASSLLGGQDGGYTF. The chain uses TRBV28 and TRBJ1-2, with 7 bases identical to TRBD1. The V and J ends lost 1 base and 7 bases, in that order; junction bases with no gene match: 9. The CDR3 loop spans 15 amino acids. CDR1 MDHEN and CDR2 SYDVKM come from the germline V gene.

The chain joins TRBV4-1 to TRBJ1-2; D gene unclear. This CDR3 has 14 amino acids. The germline V gene encodes CDR1 MGHRA and CDR2 YSYEKL. Trimming pared 1 base from V and 4 bases from J, leaving 10 bases between. CDR3 DNA sequence: TGCGCCAGCAGCCAAGTCCAGACTACCTATGGCTACACCTTC. Residues: CASSQVQTTYGYTF.

The J gene is TRBJ1-1, the V gene TRBV7-2; D is possibly TRBD1 (5 bases). Trimming stripped 5 bases from V and 3 bases from J, with 13 bases between. Germline V gene lookup returns CDR1 SGHTA and CDR2 FQGNSA. The CDR3 extends over 14 amino acids. CDR3 nucleotides: TGTGCCAGCAGCACCTACGGGGGGGACACTGAAGCTTTCTTT. The encoded protein is CASSTYGGDTEAFF.

This clone was observed a few times. The chain employs TRBV6-6 and TRBJ1-1; maybe TRBD1 (6 bases). Germline values: CDR1 MNHNY, CDR2 SVGAGI (reference sequence). With 6 bases removed from V and 9 bases from J, the gap between germline ends came to 14 bases. The CDR3 length is 12 residues. The CDR3 spells CASSSADRKAFF. CDR3 nucleotide sequence: TGTGCCAGCAGCTCTGCGGACAGAAAAGCTTTCTTT.